Below, 9 T cell receptor beta chains from the same sample are listed, as sequenced in a study of T cells after yellow fever vaccination. TCRdb called the 5' RACE reads again in MiXCR, with one record for every CDR3 protein. Of approximately 610,000 distinct CDR3 sequences listed, roughly a sixth were seen once; the top ten hold roughly 17%. The sample consisted of PBMCs, taken about 5 days after the first yellow fever vaccination. These receptors came from a man younger than 30 who received the YFV17D yellow fever vaccine.

The table lists this clonotype with a few counts. The CDR3 reads CSVGVFLSYNEQFF. The CDR3 DNA follows: TGCAGCGTTGGGGTCTTCCTCTCCTACAATGAGCAGTTCTTC. V gene TRBV29-1 combines with J gene TRBJ2-1; D is unclear. The CDR3 has 14 residues. From germline, CDR1 is SQVTM and CDR2 ANQGSEA. V lost 4 bases to trimming and J lost 0 bases, with 10 bases between them.

The CDR3 sequence: CASSLSGVETQYF. CDR3 nucleotides: TGTGCCAGCAGTTTATCGGGGGTAGAGACCCAGTACTTC. V gene TRBV12-3 or TRBV12-4 combines with J gene TRBJ2-5, with D possibly being TRBD2 (6 bases). V was clipped by 2 bases and J by 4 bases, with 8 bases between them. The CDR3 spans 13 residues.

CDR3: CASSQGFEQYF. Written as DNA, the CDR3 is TGTGCCAGCTCACAGGGTTTCGAGCAGTACTTC. The rearrangement links TRBV18 to TRBJ2-7; D not resolved. CDR3 length: 11 amino acids. Trimming shortened V by 4 bases and J by 6 bases, and 7 bases separated the two germline ends. Germline lookup yields CDR1 KGHSH and CDR2 LQKENI.

The chain couples TRBV5-5 to TRBJ2-7; 9 nucleotides line up with TRBD1. The CDR3 loop spans 15 amino acids. V trimming: 4 bases; J trimming: 2 bases; junction bases outside the gene matches: 7. Per germline, CDR1 SGHKS and CDR2 YYEKEE (reference sequence). The DNA for the CDR3 is TGTGCCAGCAGCACGCTCCGGGACAGGGCCTACGAGCAGTACGTC. Protein sequence: CASSTLRDRAYEQYV.

This clonotype was picked up a small number of times. This chain connects TRBV7-8 to TRBJ1-4; D gene uncertain. The CDR3 has 17 amino acids. Germline V gene sequence: CDR1 SGHVS, CDR2 FQNEAQ. V lost 2 bases, J lost 1 base, and 14 bases lay in between. For the CDR3, the DNA is TGTGCCAGCAGCTTAAACGGGAAGCTAGGAACTAATGAAAAACTGTTTTTT. It encodes CASSLNGKLGTNEKLFF.

This clonotype was picked up a small number of times. The chain is built from TRBV19 and TRBJ2-2, with 12 bases aligning to TRBD2. V was pared by 9 bases and J by 4 bases, with 6 bases of the junction left unmatched. Germline values: CDR1 LNHDA, CDR2 SQIVND (reference sequence). The CDR3 is 15 residues long. The CDR3 DNA sequence: TGTGCCAGCGCCACTAGCGGGGGGATCACCGGGGAGCTGTTTTTT. It is translated as CASATSGGITGELFF.

The rearrangement links TRBV6-2 or TRBV6-3 to TRBJ2-5, with D tentatively TRBD2 (5 bases). Trimming took off 3 bases at V and 7 bases at J, with 9 bases between the two ends. Germline CDR1 MNHEY, CDR2 SVGEGT. CDR3 length equals 12 residues. In DNA form, the CDR3 reads TGTGCCAGCAGTTATTTCCGGGGGACCCAGTACTTC. Its translation: CASSYFRGTQYF.

This clonotype was counted between two and nine times. The chain joins TRBV2 to TRBJ2-5; the match to TRBD2 covers 13 bases. CDR3 length: 15 residues. V shed 4 bases, J shed 5 bases, and the junction held 4 bases outside the gene matches. Germline-derived CDR1 and CDR2 are SNHLY and FYNNEI. CDR3 amino acids: CASSGLAGGRETQYF. The CDR3, as DNA: TGTGCCAGCAGTGGACTAGCGGGGGGTCGGGAGACCCAGTACTTC. Complete variable domain (other parts from reference TRBV2 and TRBJ2-5): EPEVTQTPSHQVTQMGQEVILRCVPISNHLYFYWYRQILGQKVEFLVSFYNNEISEKSEIFDDQFSVERPDGSNFTLKIRSTKLEDSAMYFCASSGLAGGRETQYFGPGTRLLVL.

The chain is built from TRBV12-3 or TRBV12-4 and TRBJ1-1; TRBD1 is a possible D gene (6 bases). Trimming stripped 6 bases from V and 4 bases from J, with 15 bases between. The CDR3 spans 14 residues. The CDR3 bases are TGTGCCAGCAGAGACACAGGGCTGGGCACTGAAGCTTTCTTT. Protein: CASRDTGLGTEAFF.